This TCR beta chain was identified during a study of blood T cell repertoires in COVID-19. Trimming took 3 bases from V and 4 from J, leaving 3 bases between them. From germline, CDR1 is MNHNS and CDR2 SASEGT. The CDR3 runs to 11 residues. This table comes from immunoSEQ multiplex PCR, and its TCRdb copy is limited to in-frame clones, with some not included. The sample records about 360,000 clones, roughly 87% being singletons. The participants were between roughly 18 and 100 years old and came from 20 to 30 US areas. The chain recombines TRBV6-1 with TRBJ1-2; D is unclear. This receptor was taken from a middle-aged woman with acute COVID-19. Material: PBMCs or T cells enriched from blood (not recorded which). The CDR3 region is CASSDLYGYTF. The CDR3 DNA follows: TGTGCCAGCAGTGATCTCTATGGCTACACCTTC.